One sample yielded the 32 T cell receptor beta chains listed below, sequenced in a study of molecular identifiers for immune sequencing clone quantification. In TCRdb, the PCR reads were re-called with MiXCR into one record per CDR3 protein. The sample contains about 500,000 distinct CDR3 sequences, 20% to 25% of which appear only once. Sequenced material: naive CD8+ T cells from blood, with Jurkat cell RNA spiked in. Subset meaning: FACS-sorted CD8+CD4-CCR7+CD45RA+ naive T cells. The receptors originated from a human donor in good health. Some libraries in this study had Jurkat cell RNA spiked in.

The table lists this clonotype with many counts. J is TRBJ2-7 and V is TRBV4-2, with 11 bases lining up with TRBD2. CDR1 and CDR2 from the germline V gene are LGHNA and YNFKEQ. This CDR3 is built from 16 residues. V lost 4 bases, J lost 2 bases, and 7 bases stayed unmatched. In DNA form, the CDR3 reads TGTGCCAGCAGCCCCACCTCTAGCGGGGGGACCTACGAGCAGTACTTC. Translation gives CASSPTSSGGTYEQYF.

To note about this clonotype: A much larger clone lies one base from this, so it may be a read error. The chain recombines TRBV7-6 with TRBJ2-5; 10 nucleotides line up with TRBD2. Germline trimming cut 4 bases from V and 4 bases from J; bases unmatched to any gene: 21. The germline V gene has CDR1 SGHVS and CDR2 FNYEAQ. The CDR3 has 20 residues. The CDR3 nucleotides read TGTGCCAGCAGCTCACGGCCCGGGACTAGCGAGAGTATAGTTTTAGAGACCCAGTACTTC. Amino acid sequence: CASSSRPGTSESIVLETQYF.

The rearrangement joins TRBV20-1 to TRBJ1-1; TRBD1 is a possible D gene (5 bases). The length of the CDR3 is 15 residues. Trimming left V 0 bases short and J 3 bases short, with 14 bases between. Germline lookup yields CDR1 DFQATT and CDR2 SNEGSKA (reference sequence). The CDR3 nucleotides read TGCAGTGCTAGAGATTATCAGGGACGGGACACTGAAGCTTTCTTT. It codes for CSARDYQGRDTEAFF.

The table lists this clonotype with many counts. This rearrangement joins TRBV7-9 to TRBJ2-7; TRBD1 aligns across 7 bases. CDR1 SEHNR and CDR2 FQNEAQ come from the germline V gene (reference sequence). V dropped 4 bases and J dropped 0; count of bases not matched to a gene: 9. The CDR3 is 16 amino acids. The CDR3: CASSSAGTVTSYEQYF. The CDR3 bases are TGTGCCAGCAGCTCGGCCGGGACAGTTACCTCCTACGAGCAGTACTTC.

With respect to this clonotype: The junction departs from the called germline gene at one end, perhaps through a read error. The V and J genes are TRBV11-3 and TRBJ2-1; D remains ambiguous. Germline assignment: CDR1 SGHNT and CDR2 YENEEA. There are 12 residues in the CDR3. The CDR3 DNA sequence: TGTGCCAGCAGCTCTAGACACAATGAGCGGTTCTTC. Translation gives CASSSRHNERFF.

The chain combines TRBV27 with TRBJ2-7, with TRBD1 identical over 10 bases. Germline V gene data show CDR1 as MNHEY and CDR2 as SMNVEV (reference sequence). The CDR3 runs 14 residues. With 4 bases clipped from V and 5 bases from J, the junction kept 5 bases outside the gene matches. DNA for the CDR3: TGTGCCAGCAGTTCGTGGGACAGGGGTAACGAGCAGTACTTC. Protein product: CASSSWDRGNEQYF.

This clonotype was found many times. The genes are TRBV4-1 and TRBJ1-1; a weak D match, TRBD1 (6 bases). V was trimmed by 1 base and J by 5 bases, leaving 11 bases between them. Germline V gene lookup returns CDR1 MGHRA and CDR2 YSYEKL. This CDR3 is built from 14 residues. CDR3 coding DNA: TGCGCCAGCAGCCAAGGGCCGGGGGCGACTGAAGCTTTCTTT. This sequence encodes CASSQGPGATEAFF.

There are a few counts of this clonotype. V gene TRBV5-4 combines with J gene TRBJ2-1; 9 bases line up with TRBD1. Per the germline V gene, CDR1 is SGHNT and CDR2 is YYREEE (reference sequence). This CDR3 spans 12 amino acids. V dropped 10 bases and J dropped 5; count of bases not matched to a gene: 4. This chain's CDR3 is CAEDRGDNEQFF. As DNA, the CDR3 is TGTGCCGAAGACAGGGGGGACAATGAGCAGTTCTTC.

A few counts support this clonotype. The genes are TRBV13 and TRBJ2-2, with unresolved D. Germline CDR1 reads PRHDT; CDR2 reads FYEKMQ (reference sequence). The V and J ends lost 4 bases and 4 bases respectively, with 16 bases between them. The CDR3 totals 16 residues. In nucleotides, the CDR3 is TGTGCCAGCAGCTCCCGGGCACCTCGGGCCACCGGGGAGCTGTTTTTT. This codes for CASSSRAPRATGELFF.

This clonotype has just a few counts. The chain couples TRBV27 to TRBJ2-3; D is ambiguous. The CDR3 loop spans 12 amino acids. CDR1 MNHEY and CDR2 SMNVEV come from the germline V gene (reference sequence). Trimming took off 5 bases at V and 4 bases at J, with 7 bases between the two ends. Here the CDR3 reads CASSGVPDTQYF. CDR3 nucleotides: TGTGCCAGCAGTGGGGTCCCAGATACGCAGTATTTT.

This clonotype was picked up a small number of times. J is TRBJ2-2 and V is TRBV5-5; 8 nucleotides agree with TRBD1. After removal of 2 bases from V and 2 bases from J, the junction contained 5 bases not matched to a gene. The CDR3 runs to 16 residues. Germline V gene data show CDR1 as SGHKS and CDR2 as YYEKEE (reference sequence). The CDR3 is CASSFLQGANTGELFF. The CDR3 DNA sequence: TGTGCCAGCAGCTTTCTGCAGGGGGCCAACACCGGGGAGCTGTTTTTT.

Ten or more counts support this clonotype. The DNA for the CDR3 is TGCGCCAGCAGCCAGGACAGGAGTAAGTCCACTGAAGCTTTCTTT. This codes for CASSQDRSKSTEAFF. The chain is built from TRBV4-3 and TRBJ1-1, with 7 bases identical to TRBD1. The CDR3 consists of 15 residues. Per germline, CDR1 LGHNA and CDR2 YSLEER. Unmatched junction bases numbered 8, after V lost 3 bases and J lost 4 bases.

This clonotype occurred a few times. This chain uses TRBV27 with TRBJ2-7, with TRBD1 matching 7 bases. Germline V CDR1 and CDR2: MNHEY, SMNVEV (reference sequence). The length of the CDR3 is 14 residues. V gave up 6 bases and J gave up 3 bases; unmatched junction bases: 8. CDR3 region: CASRDVTGNYEQYF. In nucleotides, the CDR3 is TGTGCCAGCAGAGATGTGACAGGGAACTACGAGCAGTACTTC.

Note on this clonotype: It may be a read error: a sequence one base away is much more abundant. CDR3 loop: CAISLSPFGQVFF. CDR3 nucleotide sequence: TGTGCCATCAGCCTGAGCCCATTTGGACAGGTGTTTTTT. J is TRBJ2-2 and V is TRBV7-2; 7 positions match TRBD1. CDR3 length: 13 residues. CDR1 is SGHTA and CDR2 is FQGNSA in the germline V gene. The full variable domain, rest sourced from reference TRBV7-2 and TRBJ2-2, is GAGVSQSPSNKVTEKGKDVELRCDPISGHTALYWYRQSLGQGLEFLIYFQGNSAPDKSGLPSDRFSAERTGGSVSTLTIQRTQQEDSAVYLCAISLSPFGQVFFGEGSRLTVL.

There are many counts of this clonotype. The gene calls are TRBV7-2 and TRBJ2-7, with 15 bases identical to TRBD2. Looked up from germline, CDR1 is SGHTA and CDR2 is FQGNSA. The CDR3 sequence is 16 residues long. J was trimmed by 2 bases and V by 5 bases; bases with no gene match: 4. This CDR3 is CASSAGLAGGPYEQYF. In DNA, the CDR3 is TGTGCCAGCAGCGCGGGACTAGCGGGAGGCCCCTACGAGCAGTACTTC.

This clonotype turned up a few times. The chain joins TRBV7-6 to TRBJ1-1; D ambiguous. Trimming pared 5 bases from V and 1 base from J, leaving 14 bases between. The CDR3 is 15 amino acids. In germline, CDR1 is SGHVS, CDR2 FNYEAQ. CDR3 coding DNA: TGTGCCAGCAGCCGACGGCCCCAGACGAACACTGAAGCTTTCTTT. This translates into CASSRRPQTNTEAFF.

The gene calls are TRBV19 and TRBJ1-1; D gene ambiguous. The CDR3 runs to 13 residues. V lost 3 bases and J 8 bases, leaving 13 bases between the germline ends. The V gene's germline CDR1 is LNHDA and CDR2 SQIVND (reference sequence). CDR3 sequence: CASSISIGREAFF. CDR3 DNA: TGTGCCAGTAGTATTTCGATCGGGCGGGAAGCTTTCTTT.

This clonotype was found many times. The rearrangement uses TRBV20-1 and TRBJ1-1, with 8 nucleotides matching TRBD1. J lost 5 bases, V lost 3 bases, and 11 bases had no gene match. CDR3 size: 15 residues. The germline gives CDR1 DFQATT, CDR2 SNEGSKA (reference sequence). As DNA, the CDR3 is TGCAGTGCTAGTGGAGCAGGGGGCGCGGGGACTGAAGCTTTCTTT. Protein sequence: CSASGAGGAGTEAFF.

This clonotype has at least ten counts. The chain carries TRBV3-1 and TRBJ1-2; TRBD1 is a possible D gene (6 bases). CDR3 length: 13 amino acids. Trimming removed 4 bases from V and 4 bases from J, with 10 bases in between. Germline-derived CDR1 and CDR2 are LGHDT and YNNKEL (reference sequence). The CDR3 loop reads CASSRQDSYGYTF. Written as DNA, the CDR3 is TGTGCCAGCAGCCGTCAGGACAGCTATGGCTACACCTTC.

As concerns this clonotype: A read error may be the cause here, since a much bigger clone is one base away. This sequence joins TRBV7-9 and TRBJ2-7, with 7 bases matching TRBD1. Germline V gene sequence: CDR1 SEHNR, CDR2 FQNEAQ (reference sequence). With 7 bases clipped from V and 1 base from J, the junction kept 10 bases outside the gene matches. The CDR3 is 15 residues long. Here the CDR3 DNA reads TGTGCCAGCAACGATACCGGGACAGAGTCCTACGAGCAGTACTTC. Amino acid sequence: CASNDTGTESYEQYF.

This clonotype was counted at least ten times. The J gene is TRBJ2-1, the V gene TRBV24-1, with 13 bases matching TRBD2. CDR1 is KGHDR and CDR2 is SFDVKD in the germline V gene. The trim removed 3 bases at V and 10 bases at J, leaving 8 bases unmatched. CDR3 size: 16 residues. The CDR3 DNA reads as TGTGCCACCAGTGATAACGGACTAGCGGGAGTAGTAGAGCAGTTCTTC. Its translation is CATSDNGLAGVVEQFF.

J is TRBJ2-1 and V is TRBV3-1; possible D gene TRBD2, 7 bases. CDR3 length: 11 residues. Trimming removed 8 bases at V and 7 bases at J, with 9 bases between. CDR1 LGHDT and CDR2 YNNKEL come from the germline V gene (reference sequence). CDR3 nucleotide sequence: TGTGCCAGCGGGGGGGCGAATGAGCAGTTCTTC. It encodes CASGGANEQFF.

This clonotype was found many times. The V gene is TRBV20-1, the J gene TRBJ2-3; 14 nucleotides agree with TRBD2. The germline V gene encodes CDR1 DFQATT and CDR2 SNEGSKA (reference sequence). The V gene end was trimmed by 3 bases and the J gene end by 5 bases; junction bases not matched to a gene: 4. The CDR3 consists of 15 residues. CDR3 DNA: TGCAGTGCTAGGGGGACTAGCGGGAGAAGAGATACGCAGTATTTT. Protein sequence: CSARGTSGRRDTQYF.

This clonotype was observed a handful of times. V gene TRBV20-1 combines with J gene TRBJ1-5; D may be TRBD1 (5 bases). Trimming shortened V by 6 bases and J by 1 base, and 22 bases separated the two germline ends. This CDR3 comprises 17 residues. Germline V gene sequence: CDR1 DFQATT, CDR2 SNEGSKA (reference sequence). As DNA, the CDR3 is TGCAGTGCGCTAGACCACTGGGGGGAGGGCAGCAATCAGCCCCAGCATTTT. Amino acids: CSALDHWGEGSNQPQHF.

A note on this clonotype: Its ends do not fully match the called genes, so a read error is possible. The J gene is TRBJ2-3, the V gene TRBV12-3 or TRBV12-4; either TRBD1 or TRBD2 may fit D (5 bases each). The CDR3 loop spans 15 amino acids. The CDR3 nucleotides are TGTGCCAGCAGTTCCCATTGGGAGTTGACAGATACGCGGTATTTT. Its protein product is CASSSHWELTDTRYF.

This clonotype was detected a few times. The chain's CDR3 is CASSYWAGVADTQYF. The CDR3 nucleotides read TGTGCCAGCAGTTACTGGGCGGGGGTGGCAGATACGCAGTATTTT. The chain joins TRBV6-2 or TRBV6-3 to TRBJ2-3; 7 bases map to TRBD2. With V trimmed by 1 base and J by 4 bases, 5 bases remained unmatched. The V gene's germline CDR1 is MNHEY and CDR2 SVGEGT. The CDR3 has 15 amino acids.

The V gene is TRBV19, the J gene TRBJ1-2; 7 bases map to TRBD1. With V trimmed by 8 bases and J by 8 bases, 5 bases remained unmatched. This CDR3 contains 11 residues. CDR1 LNHDA and CDR2 SQIVND come from the germline V gene (reference sequence). CDR3 DNA: TGTGCCAGTGTGACAGGGTTCGGCTACACCTTC. It yields the protein CASVTGFGYTF.

The V gene is TRBV4-3, the J gene TRBJ1-1; TRBD1 matches at 7 bases. In germline, CDR1 is LGHNA, CDR2 YSLEER. Trimming at V came to 1 base and at J to 3 bases, leaving 5 bases not matched to a gene. CDR3 length equals 15 residues. CDR3 nucleotide sequence: TGCGCCAGCAGCCAAGGTCCAGGGGGTGACACTGAAGCTTTCTTT. As protein: CASSQGPGGDTEAFF.

This chain links TRBV7-6 with TRBJ2-1; the D is unclear. The CDR3 sequence is 17 residues long. V was pared by 4 bases and J by 4 bases, with 20 bases between. CDR1 is SGHVS and CDR2 is FNYEAQ in the germline V gene. The CDR3 spells CASSSRGQTDLYNEQFF. CDR3 nucleotide sequence: TGTGCCAGCAGCTCCCGTGGGCAGACGGACCTTTACAATGAGCAGTTCTTC.

Only a few counts were recorded for this clonotype. This chain uses TRBV4-3 with TRBJ1-1; D not certain. Trimming pared 4 bases from V and 3 bases from J, leaving 12 bases between. This CDR3 region has 14 residues. Per the germline V gene, CDR1 is LGHNA and CDR2 is YSLEER. This CDR3 reads CASSRGLVDTEAFF. Written as DNA, the CDR3 is TGCGCCAGCAGCCGAGGACTGGTGGACACTGAAGCTTTCTTT.

On this clonotype: Since a much larger clone is just one base distant, this may be a read error. The chain carries TRBV10-3 and TRBJ2-3, with D unclear. CDR3 length equals 9 residues. The V end lost 11 bases, the J end lost 11 bases, and 11 bases lay between the germline ends. CDR1 ENHRY and CDR2 SYGVKD come from the germline V gene. This CDR3 reads CAAVGRQYF. The CDR3 bases are TGTGCCGCCGTTGGTCGGCAGTATTTT.

The chain joins TRBV7-9 to TRBJ1-5, with 7 bases matching TRBD1. Trimming took 10 bases from V and 4 from J; bases not matched to a gene: 7. Germline CDR1 is SEHNR and CDR2 is FQNEAQ (reference sequence). The CDR3 has 13 amino acids. CDR3 protein: CATQGGANQPQHF. In DNA, the CDR3 is TGTGCCACCCAGGGGGGGGCGAATCAGCCCCAGCATTTT.